This T cell receptor (beta chain) was sequenced for a study of T cells after yellow fever vaccination. TCRdb reanalysed the 5' RACE reads using MiXCR and keeps one entry per CDR3 protein. The profile shows 65,000 to 70,000 distinct CDR3 sequences, 5% to 6.5% of them singletons. This clonotype was seen repeatedly, ten times or more. The V gene's germline CDR1 is LNHDA and CDR2 SQIVND (reference sequence). The CDR3 contains 15 residues. Trimming left V 6 bases short and J 5 bases short, with 17 bases between. The gene calls are TRBV19 and TRBJ1-5, with D perhaps TRBD1 (6 bases). The receptor was derived from a man younger than 35 who received the YFV17D yellow fever vaccine. The sequencing here drew on CD4+ T cells sorted from PBMCs, taken more than 14 days after the first yellow fever vaccination. The CDR3 spells CASREIYRDHQPQHF. In DNA, the CDR3 is TGTGCCAGTAGGGAAATCTACAGGGACCATCAGCCCCAGCATTTT.